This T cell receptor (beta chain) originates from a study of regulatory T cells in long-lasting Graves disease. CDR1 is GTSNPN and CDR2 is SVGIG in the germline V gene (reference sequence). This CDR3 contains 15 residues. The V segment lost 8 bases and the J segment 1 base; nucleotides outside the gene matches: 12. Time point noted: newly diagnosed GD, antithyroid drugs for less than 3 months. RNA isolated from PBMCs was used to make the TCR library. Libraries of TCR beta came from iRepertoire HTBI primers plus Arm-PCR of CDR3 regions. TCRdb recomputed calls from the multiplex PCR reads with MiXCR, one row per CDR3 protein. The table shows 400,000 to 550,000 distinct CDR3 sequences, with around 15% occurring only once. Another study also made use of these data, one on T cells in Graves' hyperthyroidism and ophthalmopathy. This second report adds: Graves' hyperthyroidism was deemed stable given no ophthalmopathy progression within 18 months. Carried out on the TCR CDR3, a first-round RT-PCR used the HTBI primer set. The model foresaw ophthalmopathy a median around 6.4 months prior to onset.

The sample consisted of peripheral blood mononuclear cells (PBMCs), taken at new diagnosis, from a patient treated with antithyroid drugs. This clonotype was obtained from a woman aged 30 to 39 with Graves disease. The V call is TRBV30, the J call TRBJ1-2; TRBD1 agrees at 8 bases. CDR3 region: CAVDRGDSLNYGYTF. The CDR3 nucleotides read TGTGCCGTTGACAGGGGCGACAGCCTTAACTATGGCTACACCTTC.